This T cell receptor beta chain was sequenced in a study of regulatory T cells in long-lasting Graves disease. The CDR3 length is 12 residues. Germline CDR1 is LNHDA and CDR2 is SQIVND (reference sequence). Construction of the TCR beta libraries employed iRepertoire HTBI primers in conjunction with Arm-PCR of CDR3 regions. From the multiplex PCR reads, TCRdb called clonotypes with MiXCR, one entry per CDR3 protein. Here the sample spans roughly 500,000 distinct CDR3 sequences, around 20% being singletons. The sample's time point: persistent/refractory GD, antithyroid drugs over 5 years with positive TRAb. From PBMCs, RNA was extracted and then used to make the TCR library.

The sample consisted of peripheral blood mononuclear cells (PBMCs), taken when the disease was refractory, from a patient treated with antithyroid drugs. This sequence originates from a female donor with Graves disease. This chain joins TRBV19 and TRBJ2-5; no reliable D call. The J call is in doubt because the DNA end fits TRBJ2-1 better. The CDR3, as DNA: TGTGCCAGTAGAGGGTGGGGCAATGAGCAGTTCTTC. Encoded protein: CASRGWGNEQFF.